This TCR beta chain is drawn from a study of cytomegalovirus exposure and HLA in healthy donors (dated by TCRdb to between 2016 and 2019). At the level of the whole study: A later analysis indicated that the 100 to 150 validation repertoires were generated on the platform also employed for the approximately 700 repertoires of the first cohort. The study aimed to test whether cataloging public T cell receptors could reveal signatures of past pathogen exposure. Along with the roughly 700-subject first cohort, a separate validation cohort of over 90 different subjects was used. The study combined high-throughput TCR immunosequencing, statistical association of individual TCRs with disease status, and machine learning to predict cytomegalovirus infection status.

Separate from the approximately 670-subject first cohort, the validation cohort of 90 to 150 subjects was the group to which the donors belonged. Worth noting for this clone: Its specific antigen is unknown. No much larger clone is present one base from it, and per-base qualities are unavailable.

Library construction relied on the immunoSEQ multiplex PCR assay. Concerning the study's data processing: To diagnose cytomegalovirus status from the catalog of TCR beta chain sequences, a statistical classification framework was built. TCRdb took this table from immuneACCESS and kept in-frame rearrangements with V and J called. Such tables lack part of the clones; where checked against another copy, unresolved V genes explain under half of the gap, and the rest is unexplained. From that table come the V and J calls and clone size; the DNA was used to work out D and trimming. This sample comprises 160,000 or so clones, around 81% of them detected only once. Around 2.4% of the sample comes from the top ten. What the research found in general, with its limitations: A later analysis lacked HLA typing for the validation cohort, so it scored co-occurrence in that cohort across all 110 or so repertoires. A later analysis found that TCRs clustered in the first cohort also tended to co-occur in the 100 to 150 validation repertoires, with roughly 95% of cluster scores above 0. Cytomegalovirus status was reported to be diagnosed by the classifier with high specificity and sensitivity in both the original and validation cohorts. The authors suggested that the approach could potentially be generalized to other disease states and immunological phenotypes. Three of the identified cytomegalovirus-associated TCR beta chains were confirmed in vitro to be specific for cytomegalovirus antigens. Most TCR sequences were observed very rarely across donors, whereas some public TCRs were present in many individuals. In the study, 150 to 200 TCR beta chains were listed as associated with cytomegalovirus.

This receptor was obtained from a man under 40 in good health and CMV-seropositive. Sequencing was done on a sample of PBMCs.

The CDR3 reads as follows: CATSPGYPVGQGQPQHF. The DNA sequence reads TGTGCCACCTCCCCGGGGTACCCGGTGGGACAAGGGCAGCCCCAGCATTTT. The chain is assembled from TRBV7-9 and TRBJ1-5, with TRBD1 perhaps the D gene, on 6 matching bases. The germline ends are 29 bases apart after V is trimmed by 10 bases and J by 7 bases. According to the germline V gene (reference sequence), CDR1 reads SEHNR and CDR2 reads FQNEAQ. Inclusive of the bounding cysteine and phenylalanine, the CDR3 is 17 residues long. The kept DNA is CDR3 alone, 51 bases in frame from the first base. Reference TRBV7-9 and TRBJ1-5 genes cover what lies past the CDR3, so the full variable domain is DTGVSQNPRHKITKRGQNVTFRCDPISEHNRLYWYRQTLGQGPEFLTYFQNEAQLEKSRLLSDRFSAERPKGSFSTLEIQRTEQGDSAMYLCATSPGYPVGQGQPQHFGDGTRLSIL.